The clone carrying this TCR beta chain was counted a few times. What it recognizes is unknown. These data belong to a study of blood T cells in healthy people across ages. Study outcomes and limitations: There was a strong correlation between TCR beta diversity and naive T cell percentage.

Germline CDR1 is MNHEY and CDR2 is SMNVEV (reference sequence). The V and J ends lost 3 bases and 0 bases respectively, with 13 bases between them. This CDR3 comprises 16 residues. Through a sample-barcoded 5' primer and a J-beta primer mix, a second PCR was run for about 7 to 12 cycles. MiXCR, run by TCRdb on the 5' RACE reads, gives a single entry per CDR3 protein. This repertoire shows 650,000 to 1,000,000 distinct CDR3 sequences, about 37% found once; its top ten account for 10% to 15%. The sequence came from a man younger than 30 in good health. Sequencing was performed on blood. This chain uses TRBV27 with TRBJ2-3, with D possibly being TRBD2 (6 bases). CDR3 sequence: CASSFGTPYSTDTQYF. CDR3 bases: TGTGCCAGCAGTTTCGGGACTCCGTATAGCACAGATACGCAGTATTTT.